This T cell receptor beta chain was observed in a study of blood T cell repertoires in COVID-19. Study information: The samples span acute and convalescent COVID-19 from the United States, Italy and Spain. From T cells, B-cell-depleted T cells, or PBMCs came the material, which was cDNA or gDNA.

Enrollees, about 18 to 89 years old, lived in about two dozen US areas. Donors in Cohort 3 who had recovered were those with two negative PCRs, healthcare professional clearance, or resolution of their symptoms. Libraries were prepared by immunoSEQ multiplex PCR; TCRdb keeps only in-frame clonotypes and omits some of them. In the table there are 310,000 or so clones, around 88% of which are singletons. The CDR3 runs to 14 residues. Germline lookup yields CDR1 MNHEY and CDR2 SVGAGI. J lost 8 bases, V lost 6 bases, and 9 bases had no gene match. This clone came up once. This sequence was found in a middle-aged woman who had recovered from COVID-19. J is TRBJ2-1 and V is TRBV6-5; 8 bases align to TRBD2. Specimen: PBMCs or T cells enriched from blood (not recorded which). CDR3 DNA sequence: TGTGCCAGCAGCTCACCCCGGGAGGGTCATGAGCAGTTCTTC. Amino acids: CASSSPREGHEQFF.